Below, 20 T cell receptor beta chains from the same sample are listed, as sequenced in a study of T cell clonality in common variable immunodeficiency. The assay was immunoSEQ multiplex PCR, and TCRdb's table has in-frame clones only and misses some. The specimen has about 39,000 clones, none found just once. The sample consisted of peripheral blood mononuclear cells. Receptor source: a person aged 18 to 69 in good health.

This clone showed up many times. The CDR3: CASKASGRGEQFF. Partial CDR3 DNA: TGTGCCAGCAAGGCTTCAGGGCGTGGTGAG. This sequence joins TRBV6-4 and TRBJ2-1; possibly TRBD1 for D (5 bases). The read ends 3 residues before the CDR3 terminus; that terminus is restored from the germline J gene. In germline, CDR1 is MRHNA, CDR2 SNTAGT. This CDR3 is built from 13 residues. Deletions cut 7 bases from V and 9 bases from J, with 16 bases between.

On this clone itself: At one boundary the junction diverges from the germline segment, which might be a read error. The read terminates 3 residues ahead of where the CDR3 ends, so the germline J gene completes it. At the DNA level, this CDR3 is encoded by other sequences in the same sample as well. J is TRBJ1-3 and V is TRBV5-1, with no clear D. In germline, CDR1 is SGHRS, CDR2 YFSETQ. The CDR3 spans 12 residues. The covered CDR3 bases are TGCGCCAGCAGCCCCGCGGGGAACACA. The encoded protein is CASSPAGNT. The whole CDR3 protein is CASSPAGNTIYF.

This clone was detected many times. CDR3: CASSQEVGLVAYEQFF. CDR3 DNA, as far as it was read: TGTGCCAGCAGCCAAGAGGTAGGGTTAGTCGCCTATGAG. This sequence joins TRBV4-2 and TRBJ2-1; D call uncertain. The CDR3 end lies 3 residues beyond the end of the read and is filled in from the germline J gene. CDR3 length: 16 residues. The germline V and J ends were trimmed by 0 bases and 8 bases, with 17 bases remaining between them. The germline V gene has CDR1 LGHNA and CDR2 YNFKEQ.

This clone was counted between two and nine times. The read comes to an end 3 residues before the CDR3 does, leaving the germline J gene to fill in the end. This chain uses TRBV18 with TRBJ1-2, with D perhaps TRBD1 (6 bases). This CDR3 contains 13 residues. Per the germline V gene, CDR1 is KGHSH and CDR2 is LQKENI. The CDR3: CASLQGITDTYTF. CDR3 bases read: TGTGCCAGCCTTCAGGGGATCACAGATACC.

This clone was observed at least ten times. The read finishes 3 residues shy of the CDR3 end, and the germline J gene is used to complete it. The chain uses TRBV20-1 and TRBJ2-2; 8 bases fit TRBD2. The germline CDR1 and CDR2 sequences are DFQATT and SNEGSKA (reference sequence). V dropped 5 bases and J dropped 4; count of bases not matched to a gene: 18. The CDR3 is made up of 18 amino acids. The CDR3 reads CSARRTRAGGFRTGELFF. CDR3 DNA, as far as it was read: TGCAGTGCTCGACGAACTAGGGCGGGAGGTTTTCGCACCGGGGAG.

This clone showed up many times. The read ends 3 residues shy of where the CDR3 ends; the end is completed using the germline J gene. The gene calls are TRBV19 and TRBJ2-1; 7 bases line up with TRBD1. The CDR3 totals 13 residues. Germline values: CDR1 LNHDA, CDR2 SQIVND (reference sequence). Losses at the gene ends were 9 bases for V and 0 bases for J; bases not matched to a gene: 2. CDR3 DNA (partial): TGTGCCAGCCGGGACAGCTCCTACAATGAG. It codes for CASRDSSYNE. The entire CDR3 reads CASRDSSYNEQFF.

This clone was seen ten or more times. The read terminates 3 residues before the CDR3 end, so the remaining end is supplied by the germline J gene. V and J are TRBV5-1 and TRBJ1-6; no clear D. Trimming took 2 bases from V and 8 from J, leaving 5 bases between them. The germline gives CDR1 SGHRS, CDR2 YFSETQ. The CDR3 contains 12 residues. The covered CDR3 bases are TGCGCCAGCAGCTTCCCCGATTCACCC. Residues: CASSFPDSP. The whole CDR3 is CASSFPDSPLHF.

The table lists this clone with many counts. The read ends 3 residues early relative to the CDR3; the germline J gene fills the gap. The rearrangement uses TRBV7-8 and TRBJ2-1, with 11 bases that match TRBD1. The CDR3 is made up of 15 amino acids. Germline loops: CDR1 SGHVS, CDR2 FQNEAQ. Trimming at V came to 5 bases and at J to 6 bases, leaving 6 bases not matched to a gene. CDR3 DNA (partial): TGTGCCAGCAGCCCCCTGGACAGGGGGCCCAATGAG. Translated: CASSPLDRGPNE. The whole CDR3 is CASSPLDRGPNEQFF. The variable domain in full, completed from reference TRBV7-8 and TRBJ2-1, reads GAGVSQSPRYKVAKRGQDVALRCDPISGHVSLFWYQQALGQGPEFLTYFQNEAQLDKSGLPSDRFFAERPEGSVSTLKIQRTQQEDSAVYLCASSPLDRGPNEQFFGPGTRLTVL.

This clone came up many times. This CDR3 reads CASSLEAQGTPGNTIYF. CDR3 DNA (partial): TGCGCCAGCAGCTTGGAAGCACAGGGCACGCCTGGAAACACC. The rearrangement links TRBV5-1 to TRBJ1-3, with D perhaps TRBD1 (6 bases). The DNA ends 3 residues before the CDR3 does, and the rest of the CDR3 is filled in from the germline J gene. Trimming left V 0 bases short and J 2 bases short, with 15 bases between. The CDR3 spans 17 residues. Germline loops: CDR1 SGHRS, CDR2 YFSETQ.

This clone came up many times. The missing CDR3 end, 3 residues past where the read stops, is filled in from the germline J gene. The J gene is TRBJ2-7, the V gene TRBV12-3 or TRBV12-4; D is possibly TRBD1 (6 bases). CDR3 size: 15 residues. V lost 7 bases, J lost 2 bases, and 18 bases lay in between. The sequenced part of the CDR3 DNA is TGTGCCAGCAAAACAACAGGGACACGCGCCTACGAG. It translates to CASKTTGTRAYE. The CDR3 reads in full as CASKTTGTRAYEQYF.

This clone was seen many times. The sequence runs out 3 residues before the end of the CDR3; the remainder is reconstructed from the germline J gene. The J gene is TRBJ2-1, the V gene TRBV19, with a weak D call TRBD2 (6 bases). Germline loops: CDR1 LNHDA, CDR2 SQIVND (reference sequence). V shed 5 bases and J shed 0 bases, with 14 bases lying between them. The CDR3 contains 16 residues. CDR3 loop: CASSEKPGLSYNEQFF. The CDR3 DNA, read in part, is TGTGCCAGTAGTGAGAAACCGGGACTCTCCTACAATGAG. The variable domain in full, completed from reference TRBV19 and TRBJ2-1, reads DGGITQSPKYLFRKEGQNVTLSCEQNLNHDAMYWYRQDPGQGLRLIYYSQIVNDFQKGDIAEGYSVSREKKESFPLTVTSAQKNPTAFYLCASSEKPGLSYNEQFFGPGTRLTVL.

At least ten counts were recorded for this clone. The read falls 3 residues short of the CDR3 end, and the missing part is taken from the germline J gene. The V gene is TRBV7-8, the J gene TRBJ2-5; 7 bases are a match to TRBD2. The CDR3 is made up of 16 amino acids. In germline, CDR1 is SGHVS, CDR2 FQNEAQ. The junction had 10 bases not matched to a gene; V was cut back by 3 bases and J by 3 bases. CDR3 DNA (partial): TGTGCCAGCAGCTTGAATTCAGCGGGAACAAAAGAGACC. Encoded protein: CASSLNSAGTKET. The full CDR3 protein reads CASSLNSAGTKETQYF.

This clone has a count of ten or more. The CDR3 end falls 3 residues outside the read, so it is completed with the germline J gene. The chain is built from TRBV5-1 and TRBJ2-7; TRBD1 aligns across 7 bases. The CDR3 runs 15 residues. Germline CDR1 and CDR2: SGHRS and YFSETQ. V shed 4 bases and J 1 base; nucleotides not matched to a gene: 8. CDR3 protein: CASSPVSDRSYEQYF. CDR3 DNA (partial): TGCGCCAGCAGCCCCGTGTCGGACAGGTCCTACGAG. The full variable domain, completed using reference TRBV5-1 and TRBJ2-7, is KAGVTQTPRYLIKTRGQQVTLSCSPISGHRSVSWYQQTPGQGLQFLFEYFSETQRNKGNFPGRFSGRQFSNSRSEMNVSTLELGDSALYLCASSPVSDRSYEQYFGPGTRLTVT.

This clone appeared many times. With the read ending 3 residues before the CDR3 end, the germline J gene is used to fill in that end. This chain joins TRBV13 and TRBJ2-1, with 7 positions matching TRBD2. The CDR3 contains 15 residues. Germline CDR1 is PRHDT and CDR2 is FYEKMQ (reference sequence). V lost 3 bases to trimming and J lost 1 base; unmatched junction nucleotides: 3. The CDR3 protein is CASSFSGPSYNEQFF. Incomplete CDR3 DNA: TGTGCCAGCAGCTTTAGCGGGCCGTCCTACAATGAG.

About this clone itself: Read data end 3 residues before the CDR3 end; the end is taken from the germline J gene. This sequence joins TRBV19 and TRBJ1-2; TRBD1 aligns across 12 bases. The CDR3 consists of 14 residues. Germline-derived CDR1 and CDR2 are LNHDA and SQIVND (reference sequence). The CDR3 protein is CASRGTGGSYDYTF. CDR3 bases read: TGTGCCAGTAGAGGGACAGGGGGCTCCTACGAC.

This clone showed up many times. The read comes to an end 3 residues before the CDR3 does, leaving the germline J gene to fill in the end. The chain joins TRBV20-1 to TRBJ2-1; D is uncertain. V lost 3 bases, J lost 2 bases, and 11 bases lay in between. The CDR3 extends over 14 amino acids. Germline CDR1 and CDR2: DFQATT and SNEGSKA (reference sequence). The CDR3 here is CSARKVKAYNEQFF. CDR3 DNA (partial): TGCAGTGCTAGGAAGGTTAAGGCCTACAATGAG.

This clone was observed a few times. With the read ending 3 residues before the CDR3 end, the germline J gene is used to fill in that end. The gene calls are TRBV18 and TRBJ1-2, with 10 bases aligning to TRBD1. V was clipped by 3 bases and J by 6 bases; unmatched bases: 10. Germline V CDR1 and CDR2: KGHSH, LQKENI. The CDR3 length is 16 residues. The sequenced CDR3 bases are TGTGCCAGCTCACCTTCGGGACAGGGGAGGGTGAATGGC. Amino acids: CASSPSGQGRVNG. The full-length CDR3 reads as CASSPSGQGRVNGYTF.

The table lists this clone with many counts. The read gets to within 3 residues of the CDR3 end, and the germline J gene fills in the rest. The chain combines TRBV30 with TRBJ1-6; 10 bases match TRBD1. This CDR3 has 15 amino acids. Germline V gives CDR1 GTSNPN, CDR2 SVGIG (reference sequence). V trimming: 3 bases; J trimming: 9 bases; junction bases outside the gene matches: 8. The part of the CDR3 DNA that was read is TGTGCCTGGAGGCAAAGGACAGGGGGGTTTTCACCC. As protein: CAWRQRTGGFSP. The CDR3 in full is CAWRQRTGGFSPLHF.

This clone was found a few times. The CDR3 end lies 3 residues beyond the end of the read and is filled in from the germline J gene. The chain links TRBV7-7 to TRBJ1-2; no reliable D call. The CDR3 spans 14 residues. CDR1 and CDR2 from the germline V gene are SSHAT and FNYEAQ (reference sequence). The part of the CDR3 DNA that was read is TGTGCCAGCAGCTTAGGTACTAGCAGCAATGAC. It encodes CASSLGTSSND. The CDR3 as a whole reads CASSLGTSSNDYTF.

This clone was seen more than once but under ten times. The read ends 3 residues shy of where the CDR3 ends; the end is completed using the germline J gene. V usage is TRBV20-1 and J usage is TRBJ2-7, with 7 bases fitting TRBD2. In germline, CDR1 is DFQATT, CDR2 SNEGSKA (reference sequence). This CDR3 contains 14 residues. Unmatched junction bases numbered 5, after V lost 3 bases and J lost 0 bases. CDR3 loop: CSASFGGSSYEQYF. The DNA read from the CDR3 is TGCAGTGCTAGTTTCGGCGGGAGCTCCTACGAG.